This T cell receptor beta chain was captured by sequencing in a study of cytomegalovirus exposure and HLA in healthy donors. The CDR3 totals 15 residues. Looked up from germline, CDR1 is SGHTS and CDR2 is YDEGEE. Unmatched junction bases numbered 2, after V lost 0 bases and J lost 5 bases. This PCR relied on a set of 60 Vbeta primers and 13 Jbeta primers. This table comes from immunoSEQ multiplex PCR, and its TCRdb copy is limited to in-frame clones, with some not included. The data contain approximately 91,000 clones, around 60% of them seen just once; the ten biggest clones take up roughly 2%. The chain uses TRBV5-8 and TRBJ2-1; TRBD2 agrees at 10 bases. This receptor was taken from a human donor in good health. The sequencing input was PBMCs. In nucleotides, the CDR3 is TGTGCCAGCAGCTTGGGAACTAGCGGGGACAATGAGCAGTTCTTC. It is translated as CASSLGTSGDNEQFF.